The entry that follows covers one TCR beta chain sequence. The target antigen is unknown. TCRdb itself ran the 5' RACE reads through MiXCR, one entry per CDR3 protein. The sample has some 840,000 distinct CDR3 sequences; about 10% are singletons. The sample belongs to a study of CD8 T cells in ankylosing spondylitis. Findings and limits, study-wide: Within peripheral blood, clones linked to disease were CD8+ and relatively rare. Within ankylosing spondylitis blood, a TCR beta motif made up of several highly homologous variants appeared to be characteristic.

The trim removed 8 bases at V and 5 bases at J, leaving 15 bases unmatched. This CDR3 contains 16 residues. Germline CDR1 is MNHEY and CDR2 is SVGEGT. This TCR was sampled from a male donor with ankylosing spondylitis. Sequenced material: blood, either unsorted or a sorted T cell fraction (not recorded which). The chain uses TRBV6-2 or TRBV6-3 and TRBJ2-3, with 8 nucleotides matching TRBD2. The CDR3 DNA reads TGTGCCAGCCCACTAGCGCTGCGGGAGGTGGAAGATACGCAGTATTTT. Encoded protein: CASPLALREVEDTQYF.